The 28 T cell receptor beta chains listed next were all sequenced from one sample in a study of human T cells and chemical hapten exposure. Each cDNA molecule in the library carried unique molecular identifiers. TCRdb re-derived calls from the reads in MiXCR, one entry per CDR3 protein. Of about 2,600 distinct CDR3 sequences detected, about 43% appear once; the ten largest clones hold 9.5% to 12%. Treatment specified: therapeutic diphenylcyclopropenone sensitization with weekly scalp DPC. Sequencing was performed on whole blood, taken before DPC sensitization or 2, 6, or about 24 weeks after (not recorded which). The source is an adult with alopecia areata. Some clones in this sample may be carry-over from other donors' samples. This table probably holds off-target reads from a library built for another chain.

This clonotype was detected only a few times. The V call is TRBV29-1, the J call TRBJ2-1; D is ambiguous. Germline lookup yields CDR1 SQVTM and CDR2 ANQGSEA. Trimming removed 5 bases at V and 3 bases at J, with 14 bases between. This CDR3 has 14 residues. Here the CDR3 reads CSVPNTRRYNEQFF. The CDR3 DNA is TGCAGCGTTCCGAATACCCGGCGCTACAATGAGCAGTTCTTC.

V usage is TRBV5-5 and J usage is TRBJ2-3, with TRBD2 identical over 10 bases. After removal of 4 bases from V and 1 base from J, the junction contained 3 bases not matched to a gene. Germline V gene sequence: CDR1 SGHKS, CDR2 YYEKEE (reference sequence). CDR3 length: 15 residues. CDR3 in amino acids: CASSPGTSGTDTQYF. DNA of the CDR3: TGTGCCAGCAGCCCCGGGACTAGCGGCACAGATACGCAGTATTTT.

V and J are TRBV4-3 and TRBJ2-3; D is unresolved. V dropped 0 bases and J dropped 1 base, with 5 bases sitting between them. This CDR3 has 14 amino acids. Per the germline V gene, CDR1 is LGHNA and CDR2 is YSLEER. The CDR3 reads CASSQDLRTDTQYF. The CDR3 DNA sequence: TGCGCCAGCAGCCAAGATCTCCGCACAGATACGCAGTATTTT.

The V gene is TRBV11-2, the J gene TRBJ2-5; D gene unclear. This CDR3 is built from 13 residues. Trimming pared 1 base from V and 5 bases from J, leaving 8 bases between. CDR1 is SGHAT and CDR2 is FQNNGV in the germline V gene. CDR3 amino acids: CASSLGVGETQYF. For the CDR3, the DNA is TGTGCCAGCAGCTTAGGAGTCGGCGAGACCCAGTACTTC.

This clonotype came up a few times. The rearrangement joins TRBV27 to TRBJ2-3; possibly TRBD1 for D (6 bases). V lost 5 bases to trimming and J lost 1 base, with 10 bases between them. CDR3 length equals 14 residues. CDR1 MNHEY and CDR2 SMNVEV come from the germline V gene (reference sequence). The CDR3, as DNA: TGTGCCAGCAGTGCGGACAGTCGCACAGATACGCAGTATTTT. This codes for CASSADSRTDTQYF.

On this clonotype: One junction end disagrees with the germline gene, perhaps due to a read error. The chain links TRBV11-2 to TRBJ2-3, with TRBD1 matching 7 bases. The CDR3 contains 15 residues. Per germline, CDR1 SGHAT and CDR2 FQNNGV. The CDR3 coding sequence is TGTGCCAGCAGCTCGGGACAGACAAGCACAGTTACGCAGTATTTT. It translates to CASSSGQTSTVTQYF.

The chain links TRBV28 to TRBJ2-2; 11 nucleotides align to TRBD2. The CDR3 is 18 residues long. Germline V gives CDR1 MDHEN, CDR2 SYDVKM. J gave up 9 bases and V 3 bases, and 15 bases lay outside the gene matches. The CDR3 sequence is CASSLSAASSGRFRELFF. The CDR3 DNA reads TGTGCCAGCAGTTTGTCAGCCGCCTCTAGCGGGAGGTTCCGGGAGCTGTTTTTT. Supplemented by reference TRBV28 and TRBJ2-2, the full variable domain reads DVKVTQSSRYLVKRTGEKVFLECVQDMDHENMFWYRQDPGLGLRLIYFSYDVKMKEKGDIPEGYSVSREKKERFSLILESASTNQTSMYLCASSLSAASSGRFRELFFGEGSRLTVL.

V and J are TRBV7-2 and TRBJ2-7; TRBD2 matches at 11 bases. The CDR3 spans 16 residues. V was clipped by 5 bases and J by 2 bases; unmatched bases: 8. Germline V gene sequence: CDR1 SGHTA, CDR2 FQGNSA. The CDR3 DNA reads TGTGCCAGCAGCCCTGGACTAGCGGGTTCCCCCTACGAGCAGTACTTC. Its translation is CASSPGLAGSPYEQYF.

The chain carries TRBV11-2 and TRBJ2-5; 8 bases match TRBD1. Germline assignment: CDR1 SGHAT and CDR2 FQNNGV. The CDR3 is 16 residues long. Trimming cost V 5 bases and J 3 bases; bases outside gene matches: 11. The CDR3 DNA follows: TGTGCCAGCAGCCGACCGCCTTTGACAGGGGAAGAGACCCAGTACTTC. Its protein product is CASSRPPLTGEETQYF.

The V gene is TRBV7-2, the J gene TRBJ2-1, with D possibly being TRBD1 (5 bases). Germline V gene sequence: CDR1 SGHTA, CDR2 FQGNSA. The CDR3 runs to 15 residues. The V and J ends lost 1 base and 0 bases respectively, with 7 bases between them. CDR3 amino acids: CASSLVGASYNEQFF. The CDR3 DNA sequence: TGTGCCAGCAGCTTAGTTGGGGCCTCCTACAATGAGCAGTTCTTC.

This chain uses TRBV2 with TRBJ2-1, with D possibly TRBD2 on 5 matching bases. Trimming took 0 bases from V and 12 from J, leaving 15 bases between them. The CDR3 runs 14 residues. The germline gives CDR1 SNHLY, CDR2 FYNNEI. CDR3 residues: CASSEASRYEGQFF. The DNA for the CDR3 is TGTGCCAGCAGTGAAGCTAGCAGATATGAGGGGCAGTTCTTC.

This clonotype was counted between two and nine times. The J gene is TRBJ2-3, the V gene TRBV30, with a possible D match to TRBD2 (7 bases). This CDR3 comprises 14 residues. Per germline, CDR1 GTSNPN and CDR2 SVGIG (reference sequence). With 5 bases removed from V and 5 bases from J, the gap between germline ends came to 17 bases. The CDR3 DNA follows: TGTGCCTGGCGCCCCCGGGGGGCAAGAGATACGCAGTATTTT. Translation gives CAWRPRGARDTQYF.

The chain carries TRBV29-1 and TRBJ2-3, with D unresolved. CDR3 length: 10 amino acids. Germline V gene data show CDR1 as SQVTM and CDR2 as ANQGSEA. CDR3 protein: CVTNTDTQYF. The CDR3 DNA follows: TGCGTGACGAACACAGATACGCAGTATTTT.

The rearrangement links TRBV11-2 to TRBJ2-1; possibly TRBD1 for D (6 bases). The CDR3 covers 17 residues. Trimming removed 2 bases at V and 4 bases at J, with 18 bases between. The germline V gene has CDR1 SGHAT and CDR2 FQNNGV. CDR3 loop: CASSLPFSTGMYNEQFF. The DNA for the CDR3 is TGTGCCAGCAGCTTACCATTTTCCACAGGGATGTACAATGAGCAGTTCTTC.

This clonotype turned up a few times. The chain joins TRBV4-3 to TRBJ2-7; D is possibly TRBD2 (5 bases). Trimming pared 0 bases from V and 0 bases from J, leaving 9 bases between. In germline, CDR1 is LGHNA, CDR2 YSLEER. The CDR3 consists of 15 residues. The CDR3 sequence is CASSQDGLSSYEQYF. DNA for the CDR3: TGCGCCAGCAGCCAAGACGGACTGTCCTCCTACGAGCAGTACTTC.

This clonotype was counted only a few times. This sequence joins TRBV5-1 and TRBJ2-5, with D perhaps TRBD1 (6 bases). CDR1 is SGHRS and CDR2 is YFSETQ in the germline V gene. The V end was cut by 4 bases, the J end by 2 bases, with 9 bases between. The CDR3 loop spans 13 amino acids. CDR3 in amino acids: CASSRTEQETQYF. DNA for the CDR3: TGCGCCAGCAGCCGGACAGAACAAGAGACCCAGTACTTC. Filled out from reference TRBV5-1 and TRBJ2-5, the complete variable domain reads KAGVTQTPRYLIKTRGQQVTLSCSPISGHRSVSWYQQTPGQGLQFLFEYFSETQRNKGNFPGRFSGRQFSNSRSEMNVSTLELGDSALYLCASSRTEQETQYFGPGTRLLVL.

The J gene is TRBJ2-4, the V gene TRBV27, with 8 bases lining up with TRBD1. The CDR3 extends over 12 amino acids. Per germline, CDR1 MNHEY and CDR2 SMNVEV (reference sequence). The V segment lost 7 bases and the J segment 9 bases; nucleotides outside the gene matches: 5. CDR3 sequence (DNA): TGTGCCAGCAAAACAGGGGGAAGCATTCAGTACTTC. It translates to CASKTGGSIQYF.

In this sample, this clonotype turned up once. The CDR3 sequence is CASSPSLISWGNTEAFF. As DNA, the CDR3 is TGTGCCAGCTCACCATCCCTGATATCCTGGGGAAACACTGAAGCTTTCTTT. V and J are TRBV18 and TRBJ1-1; D ambiguous. The CDR3 sequence is 17 residues long. V was clipped by 2 bases and J by 2 bases, with 18 bases between them. Germline CDR1 reads KGHSH; CDR2 reads LQKENI.

The chain links TRBV30 to TRBJ2-7, with 11 bases matching TRBD2. The CDR3 is 17 amino acids. Germline V lookup: CDR1 GTSNPN, CDR2 SVGIG (reference sequence). With V trimmed by 1 base and J by 0 bases, 8 bases remained unmatched. The CDR3 protein is CAWSGLAGGTYSYEQYF. The CDR3 DNA reads TGTGCCTGGAGTGGGCTAGCGGGAGGCACCTACTCCTACGAGCAGTACTTC.

This clonotype appeared a single time. This sequence joins TRBV12-3 or TRBV12-4 and TRBJ2-7; 13 bases line up with TRBD2. The length of the CDR3 is 13 residues. V gave up 9 bases and J gave up 2 bases; unmatched junction bases: 1. The CDR3 reads CASGTSGTYEQYF. The CDR3, as DNA: TGTGCCAGTGGGACTAGCGGGACCTACGAGCAGTACTTC.

V usage is TRBV5-1 and J usage is TRBJ2-7, with D perhaps matching TRBD1 or TRBD2 (5 bases each). Trimming left V 3 bases short and J 3 bases short, with 10 bases between. Germline values: CDR1 SGHRS, CDR2 YFSETQ. This CDR3 has 13 residues. The CDR3 coding sequence is TGCGCCAGCAGCTGGGACCCCGGCTACGAGCAGTACTTC. Translating gives CASSWDPGYEQYF. The full variable domain, with the rest looked up from reference TRBV5-1 and TRBJ2-7, is KAGVTQTPRYLIKTRGQQVTLSCSPISGHRSVSWYQQTPGQGLQFLFEYFSETQRNKGNFPGRFSGRQFSNSRSEMNVSTLELGDSALYLCASSWDPGYEQYFGPGTRLTVT.

The gene calls are TRBV6-6 and TRBJ1-2, with no clear D. This CDR3 comprises 12 residues. V gave up 2 bases and J gave up 4 bases, with 5 bases separating them. Germline V lookup: CDR1 MNHNY, CDR2 SVGAGI (reference sequence). DNA for the CDR3: TGTGCCAGCAGTTACCTAAGCTATGGCTACACCTTC. It translates to CASSYLSYGYTF.

V is TRBV5-6 and J is TRBJ2-3, with D unresolved. The CDR3 has 14 amino acids. In germline, CDR1 is SGHDT, CDR2 YYEEEE. V lost 4 bases and J lost 8, with 17 bases in between. DNA of the CDR3: TGTGCCAGCAGCAAACCGGGCCCCCGTGGTACGCAGTATTTT. This gives the protein CASSKPGPRGTQYF.

The chain carries TRBV11-2 and TRBJ2-1; 8 nucleotides align to TRBD2. The CDR3 covers 17 residues. Trimming took 2 bases from V and 2 from J; bases not matched to a gene: 8. Germline V lookup: CDR1 SGHAT, CDR2 FQNNGV. This chain's CDR3 is CASSLSPGGPPYNEQFF. The CDR3 coding sequence is TGTGCCAGCAGCTTAAGTCCGGGAGGGCCCCCCTACAATGAGCAGTTCTTC.

The chain uses TRBV20-1 and TRBJ1-5; D perhaps matches TRBD1 (6 bases). V dropped 6 bases and J dropped 7 bases, with 19 bases sitting between them. Germline V gene data show CDR1 as DFQATT and CDR2 as SNEGSKA (reference sequence). This CDR3 is built from 14 residues. The DNA for the CDR3 is TGCAGTGCACCCATACAGGGTGCGTTACAGCCCCAGCATTTT. Translation: CSAPIQGALQPQHF.

The chain uses TRBV7-9 and TRBJ2-1; D possibly corresponds to TRBD2 (7 bases). Trimming left V 5 bases short and J 3 bases short, with 26 bases between. The length of the CDR3 is 19 residues. Germline CDR1 SEHNR, CDR2 FQNEAQ (reference sequence). CDR3 nucleotides: TGTGCCAGCAGCCCCAGGGGACCCCGGGCTAGCGGCTTCTACAATGAGCAGTTCTTC. It yields the protein CASSPRGPRASGFYNEQFF.

This chain uses TRBV19 with TRBJ2-7; 8 nucleotides align to TRBD2. This CDR3 comprises 15 residues. In germline, CDR1 is LNHDA, CDR2 SQIVND (reference sequence). J was trimmed by 3 bases and V by 3 bases; bases with no gene match: 7. CDR3 sequence (DNA): TGTGCCAGTAGTATTATTGGCGGGAGGCGCTACGAGCAGTACTTC. Its protein product is CASSIIGGRRYEQYF.

The genes are TRBV7-2 and TRBJ2-3; D perhaps matches TRBD1 (5 bases). The germline V gene encodes CDR1 SGHTA and CDR2 FQGNSA. V was trimmed by 5 bases and J by 2 bases, leaving 11 bases between them. The CDR3 covers 14 residues. The CDR3 region is CASSLTVNTDTQYF. CDR3 coding DNA: TGTGCCAGCAGCCTGACAGTCAACACAGATACGCAGTATTTT.